The clone carrying this T cell receptor beta chain was detected many times. Its matching antigen is unknown. This specimen belongs to a study of T cells in Graves' hyperthyroidism and ophthalmopathy. V shed 2 bases and J 1 base; nucleotides not matched to a gene: 0. In germline, CDR1 is MRHNA, CDR2 SNTAGT. This CDR3 region has 15 residues. Amplification targeted TCR beta CDR3 regions from RNA transcripts. First-round RT-PCR targeting the TCR CDR3 was performed with the HTBI primer set. TCRdb processed the multiplex PCR reads anew with MiXCR; each CDR3 protein has one entry. The data show 450,000 to 650,000 distinct CDR3 sequences, with roughly 17% seen just once and roughly 15% held by the top ten. Study observations and caveats: Expanded thyroid clonotypes (above 0.001) were mostly also found in blood.

The material sequenced was blood. This sequence originates from a woman younger than 35 with Graves' ophthalmopathy. The rearrangement links TRBV6-4 to TRBJ2-3; 10 bases map to TRBD2. The DNA for the CDR3 is TGTGCCAGCAGTGACCTAGCGGGGGGCACAGATACGCAGTATTTT. This codes for CASSDLAGGTDTQYF.